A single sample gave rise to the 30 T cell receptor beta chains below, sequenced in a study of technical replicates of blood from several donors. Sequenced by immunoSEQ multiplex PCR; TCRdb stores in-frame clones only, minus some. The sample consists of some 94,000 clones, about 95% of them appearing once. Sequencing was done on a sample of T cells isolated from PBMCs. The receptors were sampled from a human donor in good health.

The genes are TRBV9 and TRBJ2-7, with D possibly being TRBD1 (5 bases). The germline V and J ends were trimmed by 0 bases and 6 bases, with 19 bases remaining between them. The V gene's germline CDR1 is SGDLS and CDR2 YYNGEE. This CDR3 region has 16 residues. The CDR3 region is CASSVGLSPQGSEQYF. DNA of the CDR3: TGTGCCAGCAGCGTAGGATTATCCCCCCAGGGATCCGAGCAGTACTTC.

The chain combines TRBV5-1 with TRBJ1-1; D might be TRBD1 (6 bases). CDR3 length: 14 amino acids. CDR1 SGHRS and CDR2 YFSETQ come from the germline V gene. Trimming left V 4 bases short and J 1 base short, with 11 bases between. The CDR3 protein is CASSATGGNTEAFF. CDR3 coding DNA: TGCGCCAGCAGCGCGACAGGCGGGAACACTGAAGCTTTCTTT.

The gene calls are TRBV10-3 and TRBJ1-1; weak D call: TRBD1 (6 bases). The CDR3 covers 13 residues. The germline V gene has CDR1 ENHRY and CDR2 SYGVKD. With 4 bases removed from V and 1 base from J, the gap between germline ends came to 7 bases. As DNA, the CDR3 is TGTGCCATCAGTGGACAGGCGAACACTGAAGCTTTCTTT. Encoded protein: CAISGQANTEAFF.

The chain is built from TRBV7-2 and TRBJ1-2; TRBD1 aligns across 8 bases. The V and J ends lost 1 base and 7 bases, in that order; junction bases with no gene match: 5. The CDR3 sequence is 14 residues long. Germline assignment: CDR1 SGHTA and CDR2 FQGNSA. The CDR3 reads CASSLDQGALGYTF. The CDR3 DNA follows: TGTGCCAGCAGCTTAGATCAGGGGGCTCTTGGCTACACCTTC.

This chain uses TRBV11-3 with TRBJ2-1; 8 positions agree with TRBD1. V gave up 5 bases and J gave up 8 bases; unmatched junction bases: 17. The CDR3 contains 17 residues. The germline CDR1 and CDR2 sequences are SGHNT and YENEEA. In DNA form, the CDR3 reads TGTGCCAGCAGCCCCGGCCTACAGGGGGTGGGAGTCTATGAGCAGTTCTTC. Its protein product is CASSPGLQGVGVYEQFF.

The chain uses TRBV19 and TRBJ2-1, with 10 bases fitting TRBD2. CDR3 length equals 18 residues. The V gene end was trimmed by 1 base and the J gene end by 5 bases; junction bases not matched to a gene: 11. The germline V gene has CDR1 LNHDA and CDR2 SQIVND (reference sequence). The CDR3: CASSIVLAGEGSDNEQFF. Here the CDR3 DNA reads TGTGCCAGTAGTATAGTTCTAGCGGGAGAAGGGTCCGACAATGAGCAGTTCTTC.

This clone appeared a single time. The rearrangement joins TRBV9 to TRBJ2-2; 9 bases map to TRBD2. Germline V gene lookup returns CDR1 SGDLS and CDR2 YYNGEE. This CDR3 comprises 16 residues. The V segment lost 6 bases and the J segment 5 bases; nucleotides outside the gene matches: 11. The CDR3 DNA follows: TGTGCCAGCACCCATGGGGTAGCGGGAGAGACCGGGGAGCTGTTTTTT. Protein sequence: CASTHGVAGETGELFF.

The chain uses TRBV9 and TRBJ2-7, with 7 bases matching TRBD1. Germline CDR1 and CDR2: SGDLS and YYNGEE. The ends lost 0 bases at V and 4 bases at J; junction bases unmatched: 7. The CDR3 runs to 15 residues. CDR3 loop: CASSVAGQGVYEQYF. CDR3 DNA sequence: TGTGCCAGCAGCGTAGCTGGGCAGGGGGTGTACGAGCAGTACTTC.

The CDR3: CASSSGLAGRNYNEQFF. In nucleotides, the CDR3 is TGTGCCAGCAGCTCGGGACTAGCGGGAAGAAACTACAATGAGCAGTTCTTC. The V and J genes are TRBV5-4 and TRBJ2-1; 13 nucleotides line up with TRBD2. The germline gives CDR1 SGHNT, CDR2 YYREEE (reference sequence). The CDR3 consists of 17 residues. V dropped 3 bases and J dropped 3; count of bases not matched to a gene: 6.

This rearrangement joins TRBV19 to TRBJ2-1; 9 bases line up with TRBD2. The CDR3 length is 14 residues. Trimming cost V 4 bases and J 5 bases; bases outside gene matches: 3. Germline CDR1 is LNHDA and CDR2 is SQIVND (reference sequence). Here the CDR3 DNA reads TGTGCCAGTAGTACTAGCGGGAACAACAATGAGCAGTTCTTC. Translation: CASSTSGNNNEQFF.

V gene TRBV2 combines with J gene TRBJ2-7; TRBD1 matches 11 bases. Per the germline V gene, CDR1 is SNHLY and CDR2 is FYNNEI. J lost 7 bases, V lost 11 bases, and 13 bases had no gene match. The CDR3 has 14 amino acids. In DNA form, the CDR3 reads TGTGCCCAGCAGAGCTGGACAGGGGGCAATGAGCAGTACTTC. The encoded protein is CAQQSWTGGNEQYF.

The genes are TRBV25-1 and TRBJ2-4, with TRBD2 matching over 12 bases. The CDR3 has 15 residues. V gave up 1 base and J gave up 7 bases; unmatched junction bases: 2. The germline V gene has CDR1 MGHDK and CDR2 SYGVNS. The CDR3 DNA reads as TGTGCCAGCAGTGAATTTGGGACTAGCGGGAACATTCAGTACTTC. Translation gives CASSEFGTSGNIQYF.

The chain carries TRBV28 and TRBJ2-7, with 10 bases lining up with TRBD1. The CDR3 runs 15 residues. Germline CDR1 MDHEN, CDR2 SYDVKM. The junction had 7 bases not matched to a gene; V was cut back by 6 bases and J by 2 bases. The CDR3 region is CASSSGQGDPYEQYF. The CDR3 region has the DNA TGTGCCAGCAGCTCAGGACAGGGGGACCCCTACGAGCAGTACTTC. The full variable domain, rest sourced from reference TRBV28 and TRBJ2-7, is DVKVTQSSRYLVKRTGEKVFLECVQDMDHENMFWYRQDPGLGLRLIYFSYDVKMKEKGDIPEGYSVSREKKERFSLILESASTNQTSMYLCASSSGQGDPYEQYFGPGTRLTVT.

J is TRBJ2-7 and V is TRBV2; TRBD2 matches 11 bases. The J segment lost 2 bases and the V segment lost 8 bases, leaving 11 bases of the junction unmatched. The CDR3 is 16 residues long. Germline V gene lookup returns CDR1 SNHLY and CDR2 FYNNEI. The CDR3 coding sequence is TGTGCCAGCGATACTAACCCGACTAGCGGGACCTACGAGCAGTACTTC. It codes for CASDTNPTSGTYEQYF. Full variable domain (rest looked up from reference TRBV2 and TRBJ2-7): EPEVTQTPSHQVTQMGQEVILRCVPISNHLYFYWYRQILGQKVEFLVSFYNNEISEKSEIFDDQFSVERPDGSNFTLKIRSTKLEDSAMYFCASDTNPTSGTYEQYFGPGTRLTVT.

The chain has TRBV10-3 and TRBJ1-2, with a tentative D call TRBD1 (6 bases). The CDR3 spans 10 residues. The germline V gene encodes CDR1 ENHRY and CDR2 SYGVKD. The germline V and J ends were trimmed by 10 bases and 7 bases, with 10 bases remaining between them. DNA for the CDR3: TGTGCCACAGGGGTCGGTGGCTACACCTTC. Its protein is CATGVGGYTF.

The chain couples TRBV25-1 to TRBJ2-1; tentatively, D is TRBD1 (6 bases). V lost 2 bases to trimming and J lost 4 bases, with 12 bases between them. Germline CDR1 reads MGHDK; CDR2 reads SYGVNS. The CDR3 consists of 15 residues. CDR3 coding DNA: TGTGCCAGCAGTGAAACCGGGACATGGTACAATGAGCAGTTCTTC. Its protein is CASSETGTWYNEQFF.

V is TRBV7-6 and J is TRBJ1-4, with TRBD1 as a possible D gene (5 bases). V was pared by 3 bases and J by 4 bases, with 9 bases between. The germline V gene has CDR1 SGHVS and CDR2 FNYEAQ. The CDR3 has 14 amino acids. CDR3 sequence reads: CASSLGLINEKLFF. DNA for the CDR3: TGTGCCAGCAGCTTGGGGCTGATTAATGAAAAACTGTTTTTT. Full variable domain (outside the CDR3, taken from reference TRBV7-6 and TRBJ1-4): GAGVSQSPRYKVTKRGQDVALRCDPISGHVSLYWYRQALGQGPEFLTYFNYEAQQDKSGLPNDRFSAERPEGSISTLTIQRTEQRDSAMYRCASSLGLINEKLFFGSGTQLSVL.

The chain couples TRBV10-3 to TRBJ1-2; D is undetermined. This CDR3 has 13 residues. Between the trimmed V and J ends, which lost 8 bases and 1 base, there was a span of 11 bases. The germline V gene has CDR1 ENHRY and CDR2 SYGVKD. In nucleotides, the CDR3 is TGTGCCATCGCGGAGAGTAGTAACTATGGCTACACCTTC. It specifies CAIAESSNYGYTF.

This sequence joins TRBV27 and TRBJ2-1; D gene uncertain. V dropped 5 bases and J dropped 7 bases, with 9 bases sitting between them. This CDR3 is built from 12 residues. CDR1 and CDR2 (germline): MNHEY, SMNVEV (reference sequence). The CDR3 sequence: CASSQMANEQFF. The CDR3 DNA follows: TGTGCCAGCAGTCAGATGGCAAATGAGCAGTTCTTC.

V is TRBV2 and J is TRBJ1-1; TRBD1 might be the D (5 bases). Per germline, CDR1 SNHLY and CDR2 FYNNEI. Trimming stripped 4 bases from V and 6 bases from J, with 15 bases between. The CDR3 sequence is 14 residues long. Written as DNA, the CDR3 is TGTGCCAGCAGTGGCGGCAGGGAATTTGCTGAAGCTTTCTTT. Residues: CASSGGREFAEAFF.

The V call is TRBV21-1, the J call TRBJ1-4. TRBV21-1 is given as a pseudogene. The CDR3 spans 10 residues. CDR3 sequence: CASSLEKLFF. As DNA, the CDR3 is TGTGCCAGCAGCCTGGAAAAACTGTTTTTT.

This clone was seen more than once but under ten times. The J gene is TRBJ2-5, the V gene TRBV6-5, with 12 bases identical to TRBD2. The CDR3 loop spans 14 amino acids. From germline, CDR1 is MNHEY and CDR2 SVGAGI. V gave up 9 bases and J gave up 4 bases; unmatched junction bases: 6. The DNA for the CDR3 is TGTGCCAGTAACCCGGGACTAGCGGGAGAGACCCAGTACTTC. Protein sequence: CASNPGLAGETQYF.

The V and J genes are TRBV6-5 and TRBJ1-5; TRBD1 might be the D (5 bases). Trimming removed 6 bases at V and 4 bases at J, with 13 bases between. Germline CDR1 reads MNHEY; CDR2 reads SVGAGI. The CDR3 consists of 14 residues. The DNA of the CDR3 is TGTGCCAGCAGGAAAAGTGGGGGGAATCAGCCCCAGCATTTT. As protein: CASRKSGGNQPQHF.

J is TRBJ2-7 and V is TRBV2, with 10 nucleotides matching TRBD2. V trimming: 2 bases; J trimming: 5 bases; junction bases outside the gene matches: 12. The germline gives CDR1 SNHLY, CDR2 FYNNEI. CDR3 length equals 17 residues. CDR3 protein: CASSERGSGLASDEQYF. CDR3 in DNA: TGTGCCAGCAGTGAAAGGGGTTCGGGACTAGCGTCCGACGAGCAGTACTTC.

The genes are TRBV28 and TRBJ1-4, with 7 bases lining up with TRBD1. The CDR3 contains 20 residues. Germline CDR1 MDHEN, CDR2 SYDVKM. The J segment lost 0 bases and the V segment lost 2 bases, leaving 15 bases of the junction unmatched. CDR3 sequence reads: CASSLLTGTARLATNEKLFF. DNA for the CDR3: TGTGCCAGCAGTTTACTAACCGGGACAGCCCGTCTTGCAACTAATGAAAAACTGTTTTTT.

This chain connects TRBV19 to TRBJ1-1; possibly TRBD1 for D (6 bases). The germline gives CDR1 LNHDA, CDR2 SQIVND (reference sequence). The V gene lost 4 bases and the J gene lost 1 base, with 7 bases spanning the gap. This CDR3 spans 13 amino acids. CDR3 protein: CASSTDRNTEAFF. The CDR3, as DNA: TGTGCCAGTAGTACGGACAGGAACACTGAAGCTTTCTTT. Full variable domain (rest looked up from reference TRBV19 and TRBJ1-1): DGGITQSPKYLFRKEGQNVTLSCEQNLNHDAMYWYRQDPGQGLRLIYYSQIVNDFQKGDIAEGYSVSREKKESFPLTVTSAQKNPTAFYLCASSTDRNTEAFFGQGTRLTVV.

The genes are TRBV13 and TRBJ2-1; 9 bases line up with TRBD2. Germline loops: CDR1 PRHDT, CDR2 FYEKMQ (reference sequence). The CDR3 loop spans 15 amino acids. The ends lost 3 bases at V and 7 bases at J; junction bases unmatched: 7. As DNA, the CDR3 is TGTGCCAGCAGCTTGGGATGGCTAGCGGGAAATGAGCAGTTCTTC. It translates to CASSLGWLAGNEQFF. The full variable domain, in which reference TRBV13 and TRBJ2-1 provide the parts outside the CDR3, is AAGVIQSPRHLIKEKRETATLKCYPIPRHDTVYWYQQGPGQDPQFLISFYEKMQSDKGSIPDRFSAQQFSDYHSELNMSSLELGDSALYFCASSLGWLAGNEQFFGPGTRLTVL.

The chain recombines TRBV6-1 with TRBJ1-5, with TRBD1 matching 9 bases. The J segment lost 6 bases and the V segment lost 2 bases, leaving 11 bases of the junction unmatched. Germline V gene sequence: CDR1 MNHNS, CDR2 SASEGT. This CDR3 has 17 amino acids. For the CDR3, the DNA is TGTGCCAGCAGTGAAATTGTCAACAGGGGGCTAAGTCAGCCCCAGCATTTT. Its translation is CASSEIVNRGLSQPQHF.

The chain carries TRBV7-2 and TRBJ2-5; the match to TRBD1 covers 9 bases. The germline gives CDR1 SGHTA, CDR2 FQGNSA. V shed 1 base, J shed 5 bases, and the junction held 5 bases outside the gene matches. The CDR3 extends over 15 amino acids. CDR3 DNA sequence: TGTGCCAGCAGCTTAGACAGGGGGCCGGGTGAGACCCAGTACTTC. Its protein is CASSLDRGPGETQYF. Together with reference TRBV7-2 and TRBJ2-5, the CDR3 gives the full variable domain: GAGVSQSPSNKVTEKGKDVELRCDPISGHTALYWYRQSLGQGLEFLIYFQGNSAPDKSGLPSDRFSAERTGGSVSTLTIQRTQQEDSAVYLCASSLDRGPGETQYFGPGTRLLVL.

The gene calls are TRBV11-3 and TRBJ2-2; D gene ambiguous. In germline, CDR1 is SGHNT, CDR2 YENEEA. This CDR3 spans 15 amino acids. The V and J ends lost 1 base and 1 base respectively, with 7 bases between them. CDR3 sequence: CASSLGTGNTGELFF. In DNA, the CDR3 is TGTGCCAGCAGCTTAGGTACGGGGAACACCGGGGAGCTGTTTTTT.